This passage covers 10 T cell receptor beta chains from one sample sequenced in a study of CD8+ T cells in alopecia areata. Treatment given: oral pan-JAK inhibitor, 5-10 mg twice daily. RNA was extracted and reverse transcribed into cDNA as the sequencing template. The table came from immunoSEQ multiplex PCR; TCRdb's copy has only in-frame clones and leaves some out. Of a few hundred thousand clones in the sample, 35% to 45% were seen once. The sample was CD4+ T cells sorted from blood, taken around week 34, from a patient treated with tofacitinib. All receptors derive from a human donor with alopecia areata.

This clone was counted at least ten times. The CDR3 loop reads CASSQAYRGRTEAFF. CDR3 coding DNA: TGCGCCAGCAGCCAAGCATACAGGGGACGAACTGAAGCTTTCTTT. The J gene is TRBJ1-1, the V gene TRBV4-1, with 7 bases identical to TRBD1. This CDR3 comprises 15 residues. V lost 1 base and J lost 5; bases outside the gene matches: 7. CDR1 is MGHRA, CDR2 YSYEKL, per germline.

The chain's CDR3 is CASSLHASGSYNEQFF. DNA for the CDR3: TGTGCCAGCAGCCTTCATGCGAGCGGGAGCTACAATGAGCAGTTCTTC. This sequence joins TRBV9 and TRBJ2-1; 8 positions match TRBD2. The V gene's germline CDR1 is SGDLS and CDR2 YYNGEE. V shed 4 bases, J shed 3 bases, and the junction held 9 bases outside the gene matches. The CDR3 is made up of 16 amino acids.

Notes on this clone: The junction does not match germline at one end; this may be a read error. The chain employs TRBV7-7 and TRBJ2-1, with 8 bases identical to TRBD2. Per the germline V gene, CDR1 is SSHAT and CDR2 is FNYEAQ (reference sequence). This CDR3 spans 15 amino acids. The CDR3, as DNA: TGTGCTAGCAGCCAGATAGCGGGAACTTCCAATAAGCAGTTCTTC. Protein: CASSQIAGTSNKQFF.

The V call is TRBV18, the J call TRBJ2-5; 12 positions agree with TRBD2. CDR1 is KGHSH, CDR2 LQKENI, per germline. The CDR3 has 15 residues. The junction had 8 bases not matched to a gene; V was cut back by 7 bases and J by 5 bases. CDR3 bases: TGTGCCAGCTTCTGGACTAGCGGGAATACGGAGACCCAGTACTTC. This codes for CASFWTSGNTETQYF.

Written as DNA, the CDR3 is TGCGCCAGCAGCCCTGTCGTCCCGGGACAGGGAGGAGTTGGTAGTAATTCACCCCTCCACTTT. This sequence encodes CASSPVVPGQGGVGSNSPLHF. The genes are TRBV10-2 and TRBJ1-6; 9 bases map to TRBD1. V trimming: 6 bases; J trimming: 6 bases; junction bases outside the gene matches: 24. Per germline, CDR1 WSHSY and CDR2 SAAADI. The CDR3 runs to 21 residues.

The rearrangement links TRBV6-6 to TRBJ2-5; 7 bases map to TRBD1. The CDR3 has 15 amino acids. The V gene end was trimmed by 5 bases and the J gene end by 5 bases; junction bases not matched to a gene: 11. CDR1 and CDR2 from the germline V gene are MNHNY and SVGAGI (reference sequence). The CDR3 loop reads CASSPQTGSGETQYF. The DNA for the CDR3 is TGTGCCAGCAGTCCTCAGACAGGGTCAGGTGAGACCCAGTACTTC.

This clone was detected only a few times. The chain is built from TRBV7-2 and TRBJ2-1, with a weak D call TRBD2 (6 bases). The V gene lost 6 bases and the J gene lost 0 bases, with 12 bases spanning the gap. Germline V lookup: CDR1 SGHTA, CDR2 FQGNSA. The CDR3 loop spans 15 amino acids. This CDR3 is CASSLGTFSYNEQFF. The CDR3 DNA is TGTGCCAGCAGTCTCGGGACTTTCTCCTACAATGAGCAGTTCTTC. Combining the CDR3 with reference TRBV7-2 and TRBJ2-1 gives the whole variable domain GAGVSQSPSNKVTEKGKDVELRCDPISGHTALYWYRQSLGQGLEFLIYFQGNSAPDKSGLPSDRFSAERTGGSVSTLTIQRTQQEDSAVYLCASSLGTFSYNEQFFGPGTRLTVL.

The chain joins TRBV7-8 to TRBJ1-1; D remains ambiguous. CDR1 and CDR2 (germline): SGHVS, FQNEAQ. The CDR3 loop spans 15 amino acids. V was clipped by 4 bases and J by 4 bases, with 16 bases between them. CDR3 DNA sequence: TGTGCCAGCAGCTCGGTCGGGGTTCGATCCACTGAAGCTTTCTTT. Translated: CASSSVGVRSTEAFF.

This sequence joins TRBV30 and TRBJ2-7; 12 positions match TRBD2. This CDR3 is built from 16 residues. The V segment lost 0 bases and the J segment 2 bases; nucleotides outside the gene matches: 5. CDR1 GTSNPN and CDR2 SVGIG come from the germline V gene (reference sequence). CDR3 loop: CAWSVGLAGGTYEQYF. CDR3 in DNA: TGTGCCTGGAGTGTGGGACTAGCGGGTGGGACCTACGAGCAGTACTTC. The full variable domain, completed using reference TRBV30 and TRBJ2-7, is SQTIHQWPATLVQPVGSPLSLECTVEGTSNPNLYWYRQAAGRGLQLLFYSVGIGQISSEVPQNLSASRPQDRQFILSSKKLLLSDSGFYLCAWSVGLAGGTYEQYFGPGTRLTVT.

This clone was recorded a few times. The rearrangement links TRBV2 to TRBJ1-2; 7 bases map to TRBD1. There are 13 residues in the CDR3. CDR1 and CDR2 from the germline V gene are SNHLY and FYNNEI. J lost 7 bases, V lost 5 bases, and 7 bases had no gene match. CDR3 nucleotide sequence: TGTGCCAGCAGTCCTACAGGGGTCGGTGGCTACACCTTC. This codes for CASSPTGVGGYTF.